Here is one T cell receptor (beta chain) with its context. Its antigen remains unknown. The entry originates in a study of identical twins. General study findings and limits: Out-of-frame sharing of TCR alpha in monozygotic twins was underestimated by models. One should note that invariant MAIT and iNKT cells could partly confound zero-insertion analyses.

The germline gives CDR1 MNHEY, CDR2 SVGEGT. The length of the CDR3 is 16 residues. Trimming removed 7 bases from V and 0 bases from J; junction bases left unmatched: 10. TCRdb re-analysed the 5' RACE reads in MiXCR, keeping a single row per CDR3 protein. Of about 720,000 distinct CDR3 sequences in the sample, under 9% were seen once. Separately, the same data were catalogued under a study of yellow fever vaccine responses in identical twins.

Specimen: PBMCs. J is TRBJ2-3 and V is TRBV6-2 or TRBV6-3; 7 bases agree with TRBD2. This TCR came from a woman aged 18-30 years in good health. The CDR3 is CASMKTSKRSTDTQYF. The CDR3 DNA reads TGTGCCAGCATGAAGACTAGCAAGAGAAGCACAGATACGCAGTATTTT.